This TCR beta chain was captured in a study of T cells in tuberculosis. V shed 8 bases and J shed 2 bases, with 16 bases lying between them. CDR1 and CDR2 from the germline V gene are MDHEN and SYDVKM. This CDR3 comprises 15 residues. Measured with immunoSEQ multiplex PCR; TCRdb has only the in-frame clones, and not every one. The profile covers tens of thousands of clones, with roughly 94% appearing a single time and more than 4% taken by the ten largest. Stated time point: new active TB diagnosis, blood taken before or within 7 days of starting treatment. Positive smear microscopy and/or M. tuberculosis culture confirmed active disease.

Specimen: PBMCs, collected at tuberculosis diagnosis. The rearrangement links TRBV28 to TRBJ2-1; tentative D call: TRBD2 (7 bases). This clonotype originated in an adult with tuberculosis. CDR3 loop: CASEGGDSAYNEQFF. The CDR3 bases are TGTGCCAGCGAGGGGGGGGACTCGGCCTACAATGAGCAGTTCTTC.